The 22 T cell receptor beta chains given below trace back to one sample, sequenced in a study of human thymus T cells. TCRdb keeps only in-frame clones here, not all; method: immunoSEQ multiplex PCR. The table shows some 130,000 clones, with around 96% occurring only once. Resections that were taken during corrective heart surgery supplied the thymus tissue. Sequenced input: thymus tissue. Receptor source: a boy in the first two years of life with a congenital heart defect but otherwise immunologically healthy.

This rearrangement joins TRBV11-2 to TRBJ1-3; D remains unclear. Trimming removed 1 base at V and 4 bases at J, with 2 bases between. The CDR3 extends over 12 amino acids. Germline V gene data show CDR1 as SGHAT and CDR2 as FQNNGV. CDR3 loop: CASSLAGNTIYF. CDR3 coding DNA: TGTGCCAGCAGCTTAGCAGGAAACACCATATATTTT.

V gene TRBV9 combines with J gene TRBJ2-5, with D perhaps matching TRBD2 (6 bases). Per the germline V gene, CDR1 is SGDLS and CDR2 is YYNGEE. The CDR3 consists of 13 residues. V was trimmed by 4 bases and J by 1 base, leaving 8 bases between them. DNA of the CDR3: TGTGCCAGCAGCTGGGGGGTCCAAGAGACCCAGTACTTC. It translates to CASSWGVQETQYF.

The J gene is TRBJ1-2, the V gene TRBV5-1, with D uncertain. This CDR3 contains 16 residues. V lost 4 bases and J 4 bases, leaving 20 bases between the germline ends. Germline V gene data show CDR1 as SGHRS and CDR2 as YFSETQ. The CDR3 is CASSHNYSYSGYGYTF. CDR3 coding DNA: TGCGCCAGCAGCCATAATTACTCCTACTCGGGCTATGGCTACACCTTC.

The rearrangement links TRBV13 to TRBJ1-2; D call uncertain. The CDR3 totals 14 residues. The V end was cut by 3 bases, the J end by 4 bases, with 12 bases between. Germline-derived CDR1 and CDR2 are PRHDT and FYEKMQ (reference sequence). The CDR3: CASSLVGVSYGYTF. CDR3 DNA sequence: TGTGCCAGCAGCTTGGTTGGGGTATCCTATGGCTACACCTTC.

This sequence joins TRBV15 and TRBJ1-1, with 8 bases that match TRBD1. J lost 3 bases, V lost 5 bases, and 8 bases had no gene match. The CDR3 is made up of 15 amino acids. Germline CDR1 reads LNHNV; CDR2 reads YYDKDF (reference sequence). The CDR3 reads CATSGDGQGYTEAFF. CDR3 DNA: TGTGCCACCAGCGGCGACGGACAGGGTTACACTGAAGCTTTCTTT.

The chain has TRBV7-8 and TRBJ2-5; 11 nucleotides line up with TRBD2. V lost 0 bases to trimming and J lost 4 bases; unmatched junction nucleotides: 7. The CDR3 totals 17 residues. Germline V gives CDR1 SGHVS, CDR2 FQNEAQ. The CDR3: CASSLAHLAGGGETQYF. The CDR3 DNA sequence: TGTGCCAGCAGCTTAGCGCATCTAGCGGGGGGCGGAGAGACCCAGTACTTC.

This chain uses TRBV6-5 with TRBJ1-1, with D possibly matching TRBD1 (5 bases). Deletions cut 2 bases from V and 5 bases from J, with 9 bases between. The CDR3 is 13 residues long. CDR1 MNHEY and CDR2 SVGAGI come from the germline V gene. The DNA for the CDR3 is TGTGCCAGCAGTTACCAGGGTAGGACTGAAGCTTTCTTT. This translates into CASSYQGRTEAFF.

This clone has just one count. V and J are TRBV7-9 and TRBJ1-2; possible D gene TRBD1, 6 bases. This CDR3 contains 17 residues. Per germline, CDR1 SEHNR and CDR2 FQNEAQ (reference sequence). Deletions cut 5 bases from V and 3 bases from J, with 22 bases between. As DNA, the CDR3 is TGTGCCAGCAGCGCCACCCCCCGTGGGGGCGAGGACTATGGCTACACCTTC. Amino acid sequence: CASSATPRGGEDYGYTF.

The V and J genes are TRBV5-4 and TRBJ1-2, with 10 bases fitting TRBD1. The length of the CDR3 is 16 residues. V shed 1 base, J shed 4 bases, and the junction held 7 bases outside the gene matches. Germline values: CDR1 SGHNT, CDR2 YYREEE (reference sequence). This CDR3 is CASSLRKRTGGYGYTF. In DNA, the CDR3 is TGTGCCAGCAGCTTGCGGAAAAGGACAGGGGGCTATGGCTACACCTTC.

This clone was seen a single time. J is TRBJ2-3 and V is TRBV15, with TRBD1 matching over 7 bases. From germline, CDR1 is LNHNV and CDR2 YYDKDF (reference sequence). Losses at the gene ends were 0 bases for V and 0 bases for J; bases not matched to a gene: 3. The CDR3 runs to 16 residues. The CDR3 coding sequence is TGTGCCACCAGCAGAGATGTGGGACAGAGCACAGATACGCAGTATTTT. This gives the protein CATSRDVGQSTDTQYF.

The chain uses TRBV4-3 and TRBJ1-4, with D perhaps TRBD1 (5 bases). The ends were cut back, 0 bases at V and 8 bases at J, with 13 bases in the middle. This CDR3 has 15 amino acids. The germline V gene encodes CDR1 LGHNA and CDR2 YSLEER. CDR3 DNA sequence: TGCGCCAGCAGCCAAGACCGGGGCGCAGGGGAAAAACTGTTTTTT. Its translation: CASSQDRGAGEKLFF.

This chain uses TRBV6-1 with TRBJ2-7, with no clear D. The ends were cut back, 2 bases at V and 5 bases at J, with 4 bases in the middle. CDR3 length equals 11 residues. CDR1 is MNHNS, CDR2 SASEGT, per germline. This CDR3 is CASSETDEQYF. As DNA, the CDR3 is TGTGCCAGCAGTGAAACAGACGAGCAGTACTTC.

This sequence joins TRBV28 and TRBJ2-7; 9 bases are shared with TRBD1. With V trimmed by 6 bases and J by 0 bases, 3 bases remained unmatched. Germline values: CDR1 MDHEN, CDR2 SYDVKM. The CDR3 sequence is 14 residues long. CDR3 residues: CASSLTGGSYEQYF. The DNA for the CDR3 is TGTGCCAGCAGCCTGACAGGGGGCTCCTACGAGCAGTACTTC.

The rearrangement links TRBV11-2 to TRBJ2-6; 9 nucleotides line up with TRBD2. V trimming: 7 bases; J trimming: 6 bases; junction bases outside the gene matches: 10. Germline CDR1 is SGHAT and CDR2 is FQNNGV. The CDR3 length is 16 residues. Here the CDR3 reads CASTLAGGTKANVLTF. CDR3 sequence (DNA): TGTGCCAGCACCCTCGCGGGGGGGACGAAGGCCAACGTCCTGACTTTC.

This chain uses TRBV28 with TRBJ1-6, with D possibly TRBD1 on 6 matching bases. V was pared by 6 bases and J by 0 bases, with 15 bases between. Germline V gene data show CDR1 as MDHEN and CDR2 as SYDVKM. The CDR3 covers 17 residues. CDR3 loop: CASSSRPGHSYNSPLHF. The CDR3 coding sequence is TGTGCCAGCAGCTCAAGACCGGGACACTCCTATAATTCACCCCTCCACTTT.

The chain has TRBV11-2 and TRBJ1-4, with 12 bases matching TRBD1. The CDR3 is 17 amino acids. The V segment lost 4 bases and the J segment 8 bases; nucleotides outside the gene matches: 11. Germline V CDR1 and CDR2: SGHAT, FQNNGV. The CDR3 sequence is CASSSGTGGRLKEKLFF. The CDR3, as DNA: TGTGCCAGCAGCTCCGGGACAGGGGGCCGGCTCAAAGAAAAACTGTTTTTT.

The J gene is TRBJ2-3, the V gene TRBV19; a weak D match, TRBD2 (5 bases). The CDR3 has 13 amino acids. Trimming took off 4 bases at V and 4 bases at J, with 9 bases between the two ends. CDR1 and CDR2 (germline): LNHDA, SQIVND (reference sequence). The CDR3 DNA reads as TGTGCCAGTAGTAAGAGCGGAGCAGATACGCAGTATTTT. Translated: CASSKSGADTQYF.

The V and J genes are TRBV4-2 and TRBJ1-2; D call uncertain. V gave up 4 bases and J gave up 4 bases, with 19 bases separating them. The CDR3 covers 16 residues. Germline lookup yields CDR1 LGHNA and CDR2 YNFKEQ. The CDR3 DNA sequence: TGTGCCAGCAGCCCCACCAACCAGCCCAAATCCTATGGCTACACCTTC. It yields the protein CASSPTNQPKSYGYTF.

This clone was observed once. The chain carries TRBV2 and TRBJ2-6, with 7 bases that match TRBD1. The CDR3 spans 19 residues. Germline V gene data show CDR1 as SNHLY and CDR2 as FYNNEI. V shed 3 bases and J 0 bases; nucleotides not matched to a gene: 11. CDR3 nucleotides: TGTGCCAGCAGTGAGAAGGGTACAGGGGCCAACTCTGGGGCCAACGTCCTGACTTTC. This sequence encodes CASSEKGTGANSGANVLTF. Combining the CDR3 with reference TRBV2 and TRBJ2-6 gives the whole variable domain EPEVTQTPSHQVTQMGQEVILRCVPISNHLYFYWYRQILGQKVEFLVSFYNNEISEKSEIFDDQFSVERPDGSNFTLKIRSTKLEDSAMYFCASSEKGTGANSGANVLTFGAGSRLTVL.

This clone was seen only once. V usage is TRBV27 and J usage is TRBJ2-1, with D unresolved. The V end lost 4 bases, the J end lost 7 bases, and 11 bases lay between the germline ends. CDR1 is MNHEY and CDR2 is SMNVEV in the germline V gene (reference sequence). CDR3 length: 13 amino acids. For the CDR3, the DNA is TGTGCCAGCAGTTCCACGTGGACGAATGAGCAGTTCTTC. Amino acids: CASSSTWTNEQFF.

Written as DNA, the CDR3 is TGTGCCAGCAGTTTTAGAGTATGGGGGAGGGGCTCCTACGAGCAGTACTTC. Translated: CASSFRVWGRGSYEQYF. J is TRBJ2-7 and V is TRBV28, with 7 bases identical to TRBD2. The V and J ends lost 3 bases and 0 bases, in that order; junction bases with no gene match: 11. The CDR3 covers 17 residues. Germline assignment: CDR1 MDHEN and CDR2 SYDVKM.

The rearrangement uses TRBV19 and TRBJ2-7; a weak D match, TRBD1 (5 bases). This CDR3 is built from 16 residues. V lost 3 bases to trimming and J lost 3 bases, with 18 bases between them. CDR1 is LNHDA and CDR2 is SQIVND in the germline V gene (reference sequence). The CDR3 reads CASSISVTVGNYEQYF. CDR3 nucleotide sequence: TGTGCCAGTAGTATCTCAGTGACAGTTGGGAACTACGAGCAGTACTTC.